These 21 T cell receptor beta chains came from one sample sequenced in a study of cytomegalovirus exposure and HLA in healthy donors (dated by TCRdb to 2016 to 2017). Libraries were constructed by the immunoSEQ multiplex PCR assay. A mixture of 60 forward primers for TCR Vbeta segments and 13 reverse primers for TCR Jbeta segments was used in the multiplex PCR. TCRdb carries this immuneACCESS record with in-frame sequences only. Its versions omit some clonotypes, under half of them owing to an unresolved V gene in the studies checked, with the rest unexplained. The sample table includes about 200,000 clones. The ten largest clonotypes hold 6.5% of the sample. The sample was PBMCs. Receptors originate from a young man in good health and CMV-seronegative.

The rearrangement joins TRBV4-1 to TRBJ2-2, with 12 bases matching TRBD2. Germline lookup yields CDR1 MGHRA and CDR2 YSYEKL. V was pared by 1 base and J by 6 bases, with 3 bases of the junction left unmatched. This CDR3 is built from 16 residues. This CDR3 is CASSQGPSGRAGELFF. CDR3 nucleotide sequence: TGCGCCAGCAGCCAAGGACCTAGCGGGAGGGCCGGGGAGCTGTTTTTT.

This rearrangement joins TRBV11-2 to TRBJ2-7; the D gene is possibly TRBD2 (5 bases). The CDR3 is 14 amino acids. Germline CDR1 and CDR2: SGHAT and FQNNGV. With 3 bases removed from V and 6 bases from J, the gap between germline ends came to 15 bases. Here the CDR3 reads CASSFEGLSAEQYF. The CDR3, as DNA: TGTGCCAGCAGCTTTGAGGGCCTCAGCGCCGAGCAGTACTTC.

The gene calls are TRBV10-3 and TRBJ1-2; possible D gene TRBD1, 6 bases. Germline V CDR1 and CDR2: ENHRY, SYGVKD. The length of the CDR3 is 15 residues. Trimming removed 0 bases from V and 3 bases from J, with 11 bases in between. In DNA, the CDR3 is TGTGCCATCAGTGAGTCGTCAGGGGAGCACTATGGCTACACCTTC. This encodes CAISESSGEHYGYTF.

As regards this clone: Distinct nucleotide sequences in the sample also encode this CDR3. The chain combines TRBV10-3 with TRBJ2-1; 9 bases map to TRBD2. The CDR3 loop spans 14 amino acids. V was pared by 5 bases and J by 10 bases, with 9 bases of the junction left unmatched. Germline CDR1 is ENHRY and CDR2 is SYGVKD. In DNA form, the CDR3 reads TGTGCCATCAGTAGCGGGGGGTATAGGAACGAGCAGTTCTTC. It encodes CAISSGGYRNEQFF.

V is TRBV19 and J is TRBJ1-2; 9 bases line up with TRBD1. V gave up 5 bases and J gave up 4 bases; unmatched junction bases: 2. Germline CDR1 reads LNHDA; CDR2 reads SQIVND (reference sequence). CDR3 length: 13 residues. For the CDR3, the DNA is TGTGCCAGTAGTGGGACAGGGTCCTATGGCTACACCTTC. This translates into CASSGTGSYGYTF.

This sequence joins TRBV9 and TRBJ2-6, with unresolved D. Trimming removed 5 bases at V and 0 bases at J, with 12 bases between. The CDR3 contains 16 residues. The V gene's germline CDR1 is SGDLS and CDR2 YYNGEE. CDR3 region: CASSPGGGSGANVLTF. CDR3 nucleotides: TGTGCCAGCAGTCCCGGCGGCGGCTCTGGGGCCAACGTCCTGACTTTC. Full variable domain (outside the CDR3, taken from reference TRBV9 and TRBJ2-6): DSGVTQTPKHLITATGQRVTLRCSPRSGDLSVYWYQQSLDQGLQFLIQYYNGEERAKGNILERFSAQQFPDLHSELNLSSLELGDSALYFCASSPGGGSGANVLTFGAGSRLTVL.

The chain employs TRBV15 and TRBJ2-7; maybe TRBD2 (6 bases). Per germline, CDR1 LNHNV and CDR2 YYDKDF (reference sequence). V lost 0 bases and J lost 3, with 12 bases in between. The CDR3 loop spans 15 amino acids. The CDR3: CATSRDRGLNYEQYF. As DNA, the CDR3 is TGTGCCACCAGCAGAGATCGGGGGTTGAACTACGAGCAGTACTTC.

The V gene is TRBV5-6, the J gene TRBJ2-1; D perhaps matches TRBD2 (5 bases). CDR1 and CDR2 (germline): SGHDT, YYEEEE. This CDR3 is built from 13 residues. Trimming pared 1 base from V and 14 bases from J, leaving 16 bases between. The CDR3 DNA sequence: TGTGCCAGCAGCTTGCGCGAGGGAGTTTTGGAGTTCTTC. Translating gives CASSLREGVLEFF.

Turning to this clone: The identical CDR3 is also encoded by other nucleotide sequences in the sample. The chain carries TRBV5-1 and TRBJ2-1; no definite D call. V lost 0 bases and J lost 7, with 5 bases in between. The germline CDR1 and CDR2 sequences are SGHRS and YFSETQ. The CDR3 is 12 amino acids. DNA of the CDR3: TGCGCCAGCAGCTTGGGGGCGAATGAGCAGTTCTTC. Amino acid sequence: CASSLGANEQFF.

V usage is TRBV13 and J usage is TRBJ2-5; no firm D call. The germline V and J ends were trimmed by 5 bases and 6 bases, with 13 bases remaining between them. Per the germline V gene, CDR1 is PRHDT and CDR2 is FYEKMQ (reference sequence). This CDR3 region has 13 residues. The CDR3 coding sequence is TGTGCCAGCAGCCTAAAGCTAGGAAAGACCCAGTACTTC. Its protein is CASSLKLGKTQYF.

The chain joins TRBV18 to TRBJ2-7, with 8 bases aligning to TRBD1. The CDR3 is made up of 14 amino acids. Germline V gene sequence: CDR1 KGHSH, CDR2 LQKENI. Germline trimming cut 5 bases from V and 7 bases from J; bases unmatched to any gene: 10. The DNA of the CDR3 is TGTGCCAGCTCAAACACAGGGGGATGGATGGAGCAGTACTTC. Its protein is CASSNTGGWMEQYF.

The chain employs TRBV19 and TRBJ2-7; 9 bases agree with TRBD1. The CDR3 runs 15 residues. Germline assignment: CDR1 LNHDA and CDR2 SQIVND (reference sequence). With 6 bases clipped from V and 0 bases from J, the junction kept 6 bases outside the gene matches. In DNA, the CDR3 is TGTGCCAGTAGGGGGACAGGGACAGGCTCCTACGAGCAGTACTTC. Translating gives CASRGTGTGSYEQYF.

The chain carries TRBV6-5 and TRBJ1-5, with a tentative D call TRBD1 (5 bases). Germline-derived CDR1 and CDR2 are MNHEY and SVGAGI. Trimming shortened V by 6 bases and J by 1 base, and 7 bases separated the two germline ends. CDR3 length: 13 residues. CDR3 in amino acids: CASRRQSNQPQHF. CDR3 in DNA: TGTGCCAGCAGACGACAGAGCAATCAGCCCCAGCATTTT.

The V call is TRBV7-9, the J call TRBJ2-7; no firm D call. The germline gives CDR1 SEHNR, CDR2 FQNEAQ (reference sequence). Trimming removed 3 bases from V and 2 bases from J, with 11 bases in between. The CDR3 has 14 residues. CDR3 sequence reads: CASSFPYGAYEQYF. The CDR3, as DNA: TGTGCCAGCAGCTTTCCCTACGGAGCCTACGAGCAGTACTTC.

The rearrangement links TRBV27 to TRBJ2-5; 8 positions agree with TRBD2. Near its end, the DNA agrees better with TRBJ2-7, so the J call may be wrong. The V gene's germline CDR1 is MNHEY and CDR2 SMNVEV (reference sequence). CDR3 length: 14 amino acids. The CDR3 sequence: CASSWSGRGGEQYF. CDR3 nucleotide sequence: TGTGCCAGCAGTTGGAGCGGGAGAGGTGGCGAGCAGTACTTC.

The chain carries TRBV5-6 and TRBJ1-1; D is undetermined. This CDR3 is 12 amino acids long. The V gene's germline CDR1 is SGHDT and CDR2 YYEEEE. Deletions cut 1 base from V and 11 bases from J, with 12 bases between. The CDR3 DNA reads as TGTGCCAGCAGCTTGTATGAGTCGGGGGCTTTCTTT. Translation gives CASSLYESGAFF.

This chain connects TRBV4-2 to TRBJ2-1; 11 bases line up with TRBD2. Germline values: CDR1 LGHNA, CDR2 YNFKEQ. With V trimmed by 2 bases and J by 7 bases, 22 bases remained unmatched. The CDR3 covers 21 residues. In DNA form, the CDR3 reads TGTGCCAGCAGCCAAAACCCTACCTTACTAGCGGGGGCCAGTTGGGGGAATGAGCAGTTCTTC. Translation: CASSQNPTLLAGASWGNEQFF.

The rearrangement uses TRBV11-3 and TRBJ2-7; D might be TRBD1 (5 bases). The CDR3 sequence is 13 residues long. Germline V gene sequence: CDR1 SGHNT, CDR2 YENEEA. V shed 5 bases and J shed 3 bases, with 11 bases lying between them. The chain's CDR3 is CASSGRTSYEQYF. For the CDR3, the DNA is TGTGCCAGCAGCGGGCGGACAAGCTACGAGCAGTACTTC.

This rearrangement joins TRBV25-1 to TRBJ1-2; D is perhaps TRBD1 (6 bases). The germline CDR1 and CDR2 sequences are MGHDK and SYGVNS. Trimming removed 6 bases from V and 3 bases from J, with 17 bases in between. The CDR3 extends over 15 amino acids. CDR3 region: CASSSSTRTDYGYTF. CDR3 DNA sequence: TGTGCCAGCAGCTCCAGCACCCGGACAGACTATGGCTACACCTTC.

J is TRBJ2-7 and V is TRBV9; 8 bases map to TRBD1. V was pared by 4 bases and J by 3 bases, with 12 bases of the junction left unmatched. Germline-derived CDR1 and CDR2 are SGDLS and YYNGEE. The CDR3 runs to 16 residues. In nucleotides, the CDR3 is TGTGCCAGCAGCCCAGACGCCGGGACAGGAGTCTACGAGCAGTACTTC. It specifies CASSPDAGTGVYEQYF.

The rearrangement uses TRBV5-8 and TRBJ1-2, with 9 bases fitting TRBD1. Germline trimming cut 4 bases from V and 4 bases from J; bases unmatched to any gene: 2. The CDR3 extends over 13 amino acids. Germline CDR1 reads SGHTS; CDR2 reads YDEGEE. The CDR3 nucleotides are TGTGCCAGCAGCATACAGGGGGCCTATGGCTACACCTTC. Translating gives CASSIQGAYGYTF.